The sequence of this T cell receptor (beta chain) was determined in a study of blood T cells in healthy people across ages (dated by TCRdb to 2015 to 2017). With regard to the full study: Template switching captured roughly one uniquely barcoded TCR beta cDNA molecule per two T cells in model experiments. Four age groups were formed from the donors: young (average around 15 years), middle-aged (around 40), aged (more than 55) and long-lived (around 82). To track age-related changes in TCR beta repertoire diversity, the study relied on deep sequencing normalized with unique cDNA molecular identifiers. The study analyzed two additional independent replicas of 1 million unique cDNA reads from the same blood draw for two donors, one aged 18 to 29 and one aged 80 or older. To avoid experimental bias, donors of different ages were distributed randomly across sequencing lanes. General findings and caveats noted by the study authors: The percentage of naive T cells measured by flow cytometry correlated strongly with observed TCR beta diversity. The long-lived group showed more naive CD4+ T cells, fewer expanded clones and increased TCR diversity than the aged group, suggesting age selection. Because profiling used bulk unsorted PBMCs, naive and antigen-experienced compartments could not be compared conclusively. The CMV infection status of donors was not known, potentially confounding age-related changes in expanded clonotypes. Estimates of total diversity based on one million sequenced T cells were considered lower bounds and underestimates. Observed TCR beta diversity per million T cells fell roughly linearly with age, and a significant reduction was already apparent by age about 36.

The donors were roughly 39 Caucasian individuals from Russia, aged roughly 6 to 100 years, who were systemically healthy. About 10 milliliters of peripheral blood were collected from each donor into EDTA-treated Vacutainer tubes. Ficoll-Paque density-gradient centrifugation was used to isolate PBMCs, with at least 6 million obtained per sample. Trizol reagent was used to extract total RNA from PBMCs, with at least 5.5 micrograms per sample. For every donor, flow cytometry on a PBMC aliquot measured the percentage of naive CD45RAhigh/CD27high T cells. A note on this clonotype: Its antigen has not been determined. Base qualities were left out, and no much larger clone turns up one base away.

Based on the germline V gene (reference sequence), the CDR1 and CDR2 sequences are GTSNPN and SVGIG. The CDR3 holds 13 amino acids from the cysteine to the phenylalanine. Of all the DNA, just the CDR3 is kept, 39 bases in frame from base 1. At the junction V is shortened by 1 base and J by 6 bases, with 10 bases in between. Libraries were constructed by 5' RACE. Sequencing was performed on an Illumina HiSeq 2500. A second PCR of roughly 6 to 11 cycles was performed with a sample-barcoded 5' primer and a J-beta primer mix. A template-switch 5' adaptor carrying 12 random nucleotides introduced a unique molecular identifier onto each TCR beta cDNA molecule. Each sample yielded at least 2.5 million CDR3-containing paired-end reads. First-strand cDNA synthesis was performed from all RNA using the Mint cDNA synthesis kit, with priming by a TRBC-specific oligonucleotide. All cDNA was treated with uracil-DNA glycosylase and then went through a first 18-cycle PCR with the universal primers M1SS and BC2_uni_R. The published analysis was carried out like this. Each sample was normalized by randomly selecting 1 million high-quality reads, each carrying a distinct molecular identifier. Instead of being binned into consensus sequences, reads with shared molecular identifiers were discarded. CDR3 identification, clonotype clustering and error correction used MiTCR with a Q25 quality threshold and the strictest error-elimination algorithm. A nonparametric unseen species model with Euler transformation was used to estimate a lower bound on total TCR beta diversity. TCRdb took the public reads, trimmed them with fastp at Q25, ran MiXCR for clone calling and kept in-frame beta chains. Identical CDR3 proteins give one entry, which carries the most common genes and DNA. What appears here as the V and J calls and clone size reflects TCRdb's work, not the paper's. The sample profile shows about 900,000 distinct CDR3 sequences; approximately 49% of them were found once. About an eighth of the sample is taken by the ten largest.

The sequencing sample was made of blood. This TCR derives from a man younger than 40 in good health. The sequence links TRBV30 to TRBJ2-1, with the D segment identity uncertain. The CDR3 sequence is CAWSDGRSNEQFF. The DNA reads TGTGCCTGGAGTGACGGCAGGAGCAATGAGCAGTTCTTC.